These 19 T cell receptor beta chains share one sample of origin, sequenced in a study of regulatory T cells in long-lasting Graves disease. Time point here: persistent/refractory GD, antithyroid drugs over 5 years with positive TRAb. Extracted RNA from PBMCs served as the source of the TCR library. HTBI primers from iRepertoire and Arm-PCR of CDR3 regions yielded the TCR beta libraries. One entry per CDR3 protein, called by TCRdb with MiXCR from the multiplex PCR reads. The data contain about 290,000 distinct CDR3 sequences, 20% to 25% of them singletons. This sample comprised peripheral blood mononuclear cells (PBMCs), obtained when the disease was refractory, from a patient treated with antithyroid drugs. Source of these receptors: a female donor with Graves disease.

This clonotype has ten or more counts. V gene TRBV27 combines with J gene TRBJ2-2; D remains ambiguous. The V gene's germline CDR1 is MNHEY and CDR2 SMNVEV (reference sequence). Trimming cost V 10 bases and J 3 bases, with 9 bases left between them. There are 12 residues in the CDR3. In DNA form, the CDR3 reads TGTGCCACACGACAACACACCGGGGAGCTGTTTTTT. This encodes CATRQHTGELFF.

A few counts support this clonotype. This chain connects TRBV19 to TRBJ2-3; weak D call: TRBD2 (6 bases). This CDR3 comprises 15 residues. Looked up from germline, CDR1 is LNHDA and CDR2 is SQIVND (reference sequence). Trimming took 7 bases from V and 0 from J, leaving 14 bases between them. CDR3 region: CASTVGSGSTDTQYF. The CDR3 DNA is TGTGCCAGTACCGTTGGTAGCGGTAGCACAGATACGCAGTATTTT.

This clonotype has ten or more counts. This sequence joins TRBV28 and TRBJ2-5; D uncertain. Trimming removed 2 bases from V and 5 bases from J, with 21 bases in between. The CDR3 runs to 17 residues. Per the germline V gene, CDR1 is MDHEN and CDR2 is SYDVKM. The CDR3 loop reads CASSLGLIKAPRETQYF. The DNA of the CDR3 is TGTGCCAGCAGTTTAGGGTTAATTAAGGCCCCGCGTGAGACCCAGTACTTC.

V gene TRBV14 combines with J gene TRBJ2-1; D is ambiguous. There are 16 residues in the CDR3. V was trimmed by 1 base and J by 0 bases, leaving 10 bases between them. The germline gives CDR1 SGHDN, CDR2 FVKESK. CDR3 region: CASSQGYGPSYNEQFF. In DNA form, the CDR3 reads TGTGCCAGCAGCCAAGGTTACGGACCCTCCTACAATGAGCAGTTCTTC.

This clonotype has a count of ten or more. J is TRBJ2-7 and V is TRBV20-1; possibly TRBD2 for D (5 bases). CDR3 length: 15 amino acids. Trimming stripped 0 bases from V and 2 bases from J, with 14 bases between. Germline assignment: CDR1 DFQATT and CDR2 SNEGSKA (reference sequence). CDR3 amino acids: CSARESGGRTYEQYF. The CDR3 region has the DNA TGCAGTGCTAGAGAAAGTGGAGGACGGACCTACGAGCAGTACTTC.

The sample holds a few counts of this clonotype. The chain uses TRBV20-1 and TRBJ2-7; TRBD1 matches at 7 bases. The germline V gene encodes CDR1 DFQATT and CDR2 SNEGSKA (reference sequence). The CDR3 covers 12 residues. The junction had 4 bases not matched to a gene; V was cut back by 7 bases and J by 1 base. CDR3 residues: CSVRTGSYEQYF. Written as DNA, the CDR3 is TGCAGTGTCAGGACAGGATCCTACGAGCAGTACTTC.

This sequence joins TRBV3-1 and TRBJ2-2; 8 nucleotides match TRBD1. Germline CDR1 and CDR2: LGHDT and YNNKEL (reference sequence). The CDR3 consists of 17 residues. V trimming: 0 bases; J trimming: 3 bases; junction bases outside the gene matches: 6. The CDR3 loop reads CASSQDLDRADTGELFF. The CDR3 region has the DNA TGTGCCAGCAGCCAAGATCTGGACAGGGCGGACACCGGGGAGCTGTTTTTT.

This rearrangement joins TRBV20-1 to TRBJ2-7; 7 nucleotides match TRBD1. This CDR3 is built from 13 residues. Germline loops: CDR1 DFQATT, CDR2 SNEGSKA (reference sequence). The junction had 8 bases not matched to a gene; V was cut back by 6 bases and J by 3 bases. The CDR3 protein is CSAEEQGLYEQYF. The CDR3 DNA is TGCAGTGCCGAGGAACAGGGGCTCTACGAGCAGTACTTC.

Only one count was recorded for this clonotype. A much larger clone is a single base away; this may be a read error. The chain couples TRBV3-1 to TRBJ1-5; no definite D call. The CDR3 runs 15 residues. Germline V gene lookup returns CDR1 LGHDT and CDR2 YNNKEL (reference sequence). V shed 4 bases and J shed 6 bases, with 16 bases lying between them. CDR3 sequence (DNA): TGTGCCAGCAGCCCCGGGCCTCTAGCCGGTCAGCCCCAGCATTTT. The encoded protein is CASSPGPLAGQPQHF.

Note on this clonotype: This clone may be a read error of a much larger clone one base away. The chain uses TRBV7-2 and TRBJ2-7; 7 bases are shared with TRBD1. The junction had 6 bases not matched to a gene; V was cut back by 3 bases and J by 4 bases. Germline CDR1 is SGHTA and CDR2 is FQGNSA. The CDR3 runs 14 residues. The CDR3, as DNA: TGTGCCAGCAGCTTGACAGGGCCGCTATACGAGCAGTACTTC. Encoded protein: CASSLTGPLYEQYF.

This clonotype was detected ten times or more. The rearrangement joins TRBV20-1 to TRBJ1-1; 8 positions agree with TRBD1. This CDR3 has 14 amino acids. The germline V gene encodes CDR1 DFQATT and CDR2 SNEGSKA (reference sequence). In DNA, the CDR3 is TGCAGAGCCGGGACAGGTACAATGAACACTGAAGCTTTCTTT. Amino acid sequence: CRAGTGTMNTEAFF.

This clonotype came up many times. The chain's CDR3 is CASSRGVEETQYF. CDR3 sequence (DNA): TGTGCCAGCAGCCGGGGGGTGGAAGAGACCCAGTACTTC. The chain recombines TRBV7-3 with TRBJ2-5; the match to TRBD2 covers 7 bases. Germline trimming cut 5 bases from V and 3 bases from J; bases unmatched to any gene: 3. There are 13 residues in the CDR3. CDR1 is SGHTA and CDR2 is FQGTGA in the germline V gene.

This clonotype appeared a few times. The V gene is TRBV7-2, the J gene TRBJ2-1, with D unclear. CDR1 and CDR2 from the germline V gene are SGHTA and FQGNSA. The CDR3 extends over 14 amino acids. The V end lost 5 bases, the J end lost 4 bases, and 12 bases lay between the germline ends. CDR3 bases: TGTGCCAGCAGCATAAAGGACGGGTACAATGAGCAGTTCTTC. It encodes CASSIKDGYNEQFF.

This clonotype was detected many times. The chain recombines TRBV2 with TRBJ1-2; D is unclear. The CDR3 runs 15 residues. Between the trimmed V and J ends, which lost 2 bases and 2 bases, there was a span of 12 bases. CDR1 SNHLY and CDR2 FYNNEI come from the germline V gene. The CDR3 is CASSELRGINYGYTF. CDR3 in DNA: TGTGCCAGCAGTGAACTTAGAGGTATCAACTATGGCTACACCTTC.

In its sample, this clonotype was seen many times. The chain carries TRBV4-1 and TRBJ2-7, with TRBD2 identical over 8 bases. CDR1 MGHRA and CDR2 YSYEKL come from the germline V gene. This CDR3 is built from 18 residues. The junction had 13 bases not matched to a gene; V was cut back by 0 bases and J by 3 bases. DNA for the CDR3: TGCGCCAGCAGCCAAGATCGTTCCGGGACTAGTGTCGTCTACGAGCAGTACTTC. Its translation is CASSQDRSGTSVVYEQYF.

This clonotype showed up many times. The gene calls are TRBV10-3 and TRBJ2-5; tentatively, D is TRBD1 (8 bases). In germline, CDR1 is ENHRY, CDR2 SYGVKD. V lost 5 bases to trimming and J lost 3 bases, with 13 bases between them. This CDR3 is built from 14 residues. The CDR3, as DNA: TGTGCCATCAGTCGGACAGGGAGGGAAGAGACCCAGTACTTC. Translated, it gives CAISRTGREETQYF.

The chain is built from TRBV6-1 and TRBJ2-7; a weak D match, TRBD2 (7 bases). CDR1 and CDR2 from the germline V gene are MNHNS and SASEGT. This CDR3 has 13 amino acids. Trimming removed 7 bases at V and 7 bases at J, with 17 bases between. The CDR3 spells CASTQGGTGEQYF. In DNA, the CDR3 is TGTGCCAGCACACAGGGAGGGACGGGGGAGCAGTACTTC.

The chain recombines TRBV28 with TRBJ2-3; 9 nucleotides line up with TRBD2. V lost 10 bases, J lost 1 base, and 9 bases stayed unmatched. The CDR3 length is 15 residues. Germline V CDR1 and CDR2: MDHEN, SYDVKM. CDR3 sequence (DNA): TGTGCCACCCCCGTAGCGGGAGAAGGCACAGATACGCAGTATTTT. Translated, it gives CATPVAGEGTDTQYF.

The sample holds many counts of this clonotype. The chain uses TRBV20-1 and TRBJ2-7; D is unresolved. CDR3 length: 14 amino acids. The germline V gene has CDR1 DFQATT and CDR2 SNEGSKA (reference sequence). Trimming shortened V by 1 base and J by 3 bases, and 13 bases separated the two germline ends. In DNA, the CDR3 is TGCAGTGCTAGAGGGCCCCCGGCCATCTACGAGCAGTACTTC. This gives the protein CSARGPPAIYEQYF.